These 25 T cell receptor beta chains originate from one sample sequenced in a study of blood T cell repertoires in COVID-19. Profiled with immunoSEQ multiplex PCR; TCRdb holds only in-frame clones, not every one. The table records roughly 16,000 clones, about 85% of them present only once. Sequences were obtained from peripheral blood. Every receptor here comes from a human donor in a cohort sampled during active COVID-19.

The rearrangement joins TRBV3-1 (or the pseudogene TRBV3-2) to TRBJ2-2, with 7 bases fitting TRBD2. CDR1 is LGHDT, CDR2 YNNKEL, per germline (reference sequence). This CDR3 is built from 15 residues. V trimming: 1 base; J trimming: 7 bases; junction bases outside the gene matches: 6. The CDR3 here is CASSQVSGYGGELFF. The CDR3 DNA reads as TGTGCCAGCAGCCAAGTTAGCGGGTACGGCGGGGAGCTGTTTTTT.

This chain connects TRBV7-9 to TRBJ1-5; the D is unclear. The CDR3 is made up of 14 amino acids. Between the trimmed V and J ends, which lost 0 bases and 5 bases, there was a span of 8 bases. Looked up from germline, CDR1 is SEHNR and CDR2 is FQNEAQ (reference sequence). In DNA, the CDR3 is TGTGCCAGCAGCTTAGCTGGTTACTATCAGCCCCAGCATTTT. Protein sequence: CASSLAGYYQPQHF. Filled out from reference TRBV7-9 and TRBJ1-5, the complete variable domain reads DTGVSQNPRHKITKRGQNVTFRCDPISEHNRLYWYRQTLGQGPEFLTYFQNEAQLEKSRLLSDRFSAERPKGSFSTLEIQRTEQGDSAMYLCASSLAGYYQPQHFGDGTRLSIL.

V usage is TRBV9 and J usage is TRBJ2-7; no reliable D call. The germline gives CDR1 SGDLS, CDR2 YYNGEE. CDR3 size: 13 residues. V was cut by 3 bases and J by 7 bases, with 14 bases left in between. The CDR3 region is CASSAGLQGEQYF. CDR3 in DNA: TGTGCCAGCAGCGCCGGGTTGCAAGGAGAGCAGTACTTC.

The chain links TRBV6-2 or TRBV6-3 to TRBJ1-1, with D uncertain. The CDR3 is 13 residues long. Germline-derived CDR1 and CDR2 are MNHEY and SVGEGT. V dropped 0 bases and J dropped 11 bases, with 13 bases sitting between them. CDR3 in amino acids: CASSYSSPGRAFF. CDR3 nucleotides: TGTGCCAGCAGTTACTCGAGCCCGGGTAGGGCTTTCTTT.

As concerns this clone: Other DNA sequences within the sample encode an identical CDR3. J is TRBJ2-3 and V is TRBV5-1; D call uncertain. The CDR3 sequence is 14 residues long. CDR1 and CDR2 from the germline V gene are SGHRS and YFSETQ. V was trimmed by 7 bases and J by 0 bases, leaving 12 bases between them. CDR3 DNA sequence: TGCGCCAGCTCCTTGGGTGGCAGCACAGATACGCAGTATTTT. Translation: CASSLGGSTDTQYF.

The V gene is TRBV18, the J gene TRBJ2-6; possible D gene TRBD1, 5 bases. CDR1 KGHSH and CDR2 LQKENI come from the germline V gene. The CDR3 is 17 residues long. V was shortened by 5 bases and J by 0 bases, with 14 bases between the two germline ends. The CDR3 protein is CASSTPGFSSGANVLTF. CDR3 DNA sequence: TGTGCCAGCTCAACTCCAGGGTTCAGCTCTGGGGCCAACGTCCTGACTTTC. Full variable domain (missing parts from reference TRBV18 and TRBJ2-6): NAGVMQNPRHLVRRRGQEARLRCSPMKGHSHVYWYRQLPEEGLKFMVYLQKENIIDESGMPKERFSAEFPKEGPSILRIQQVVRGDSAAYFCASSTPGFSSGANVLTFGAGSRLTVL.

The chain links TRBV9 to TRBJ2-2; 8 nucleotides align to TRBD2. Germline V gene sequence: CDR1 SGDLS, CDR2 YYNGEE. The CDR3 has 15 residues. The J segment lost 3 bases and the V segment lost 2 bases, leaving 3 bases of the junction unmatched. CDR3 sequence: CASSVSGEYTGELFF. For the CDR3, the DNA is TGTGCCAGCAGCGTTAGCGGGGAATACACCGGGGAGCTGTTTTTT.

The chain employs TRBV5-5 and TRBJ2-5; tentative D call: TRBD1 (6 bases). The V end lost 4 bases, the J end lost 5 bases, and 18 bases lay between the germline ends. The germline V gene has CDR1 SGHKS and CDR2 YYEKEE (reference sequence). This CDR3 is 15 amino acids long. In nucleotides, the CDR3 is TGTGCCAGCAGCCCGGGCTGGGGGCGCGGGGAGACCCAGTACTTC. Translated: CASSPGWGRGETQYF.

The V gene is TRBV5-1, the J gene TRBJ2-5; 9 positions match TRBD2. J was trimmed by 3 bases and V by 5 bases; bases with no gene match: 8. The CDR3 is made up of 15 amino acids. Germline lookup yields CDR1 SGHRS and CDR2 YFSETQ. CDR3 in amino acids: CASSNSGGLEETQYF. The DNA of the CDR3 is TGCGCCAGCAGTAATAGCGGGGGCCTAGAAGAGACCCAGTACTTC.

V and J are TRBV10-3 and TRBJ2-1; TRBD2 might be the D (7 bases). Looked up from germline, CDR1 is ENHRY and CDR2 is SYGVKD. Trimming pared 4 bases from V and 8 bases from J, leaving 15 bases between. There are 14 residues in the CDR3. This chain's CDR3 is CAISGGGLIDEQFF. The DNA of the CDR3 is TGTGCCATCAGTGGGGGGGGCTTGATCGATGAGCAGTTCTTC.

J is TRBJ2-2 and V is TRBV7-9; 7 nucleotides align to TRBD1. The germline V gene has CDR1 SEHNR and CDR2 FQNEAQ (reference sequence). Trimming took 8 bases from V and 1 from J; bases not matched to a gene: 4. This CDR3 has 14 residues. The CDR3 reads CASPQGVNTGELFF. In DNA form, the CDR3 reads TGTGCCAGCCCCCAGGGGGTGAACACCGGGGAGCTGTTTTTT.

The chain uses TRBV7-2 and TRBJ2-1; 9 bases map to TRBD2. Germline V gene data show CDR1 as SGHTA and CDR2 as FQGNSA. This CDR3 has 17 amino acids. The J segment lost 7 bases and the V segment lost 3 bases, leaving 13 bases of the junction unmatched. The CDR3 sequence: CASSLGGGALSFNEQFF. For the CDR3, the DNA is TGTGCCAGCAGCTTGGGCGGGGGGGCCTTGTCTTTTAATGAGCAGTTCTTC.

The V and J genes are TRBV5-8 and TRBJ1-2; D is unresolved. The CDR3 is 14 amino acids. Trimming pared 0 bases from V and 3 bases from J, leaving 9 bases between. Germline values: CDR1 SGHTS, CDR2 YDEGEE. The CDR3 reads CASSLAGDDYGYTF. CDR3 bases: TGTGCCAGCAGCTTGGCCGGGGATGACTATGGCTACACCTTC.

The chain has TRBV7-3 and TRBJ2-2; tentatively, D is TRBD2 (7 bases). V lost 5 bases, J lost 0 bases, and 13 bases lay in between. The CDR3 spans 16 residues. Looked up from germline, CDR1 is SGHTA and CDR2 is FQGTGA. Here the CDR3 reads CASSRGGGANTGELFF. The CDR3 bases are TGTGCCAGCAGCCGCGGGGGCGGCGCGAACACCGGGGAGCTGTTTTTT.

The rearrangement joins TRBV7-9 to TRBJ1-5; 8 bases align to TRBD1. Germline V gives CDR1 SEHNR, CDR2 FQNEAQ (reference sequence). The CDR3 spans 16 residues. J gave up 4 bases and V 4 bases, and 9 bases lay outside the gene matches. This CDR3 reads CASSSVYRGTNQPQHF. DNA of the CDR3: TGTGCCAGCAGCTCCGTATACAGGGGGACGAATCAGCCCCAGCATTTT.

This clone appeared once. The J gene is TRBJ2-5, the V gene TRBV18; D is possibly TRBD1 (5 bases). V lost 0 bases and J 5 bases, leaving 13 bases between the germline ends. The CDR3 extends over 15 amino acids. Germline values: CDR1 KGHSH, CDR2 LQKENI. CDR3 in amino acids: CASSPPSRVRETQYF. The CDR3 DNA reads TGTGCCAGCTCACCACCATCCAGGGTTAGGGAGACCCAGTACTTC.

This rearrangement joins TRBV6-2 or TRBV6-3 to TRBJ2-3; D is unclear. Germline assignment: CDR1 MNHEY and CDR2 SVGEGT. The CDR3 has 13 amino acids. V was pared by 7 bases and J by 1 base, with 9 bases between. CDR3 protein: CASNPTRTDTQYF. CDR3 nucleotides: TGTGCCAGCAACCCTACTCGCACAGATACGCAGTATTTT.

This CDR3 reads CAWSVRGTTGELFF. The CDR3 DNA is TGTGCCTGGAGTGTAAGGGGTACCACCGGGGAGCTGTTTTTT. The chain carries TRBV30 and TRBJ2-2, with D perhaps TRBD1 (5 bases). This CDR3 contains 14 residues. The ends were cut back, 0 bases at V and 4 bases at J, with 9 bases in the middle. Per germline, CDR1 GTSNPN and CDR2 SVGIG (reference sequence).

J is TRBJ1-1 and V is TRBV14, with D uncertain. V was pared by 1 base and J by 5 bases, with 5 bases between. The CDR3 has 12 residues. The germline V gene has CDR1 SGHDN and CDR2 FVKESK. The DNA of the CDR3 is TGTGCCAGCAGCCAAGTGAGGACTGAAGCTTTCTTT. Its translation is CASSQVRTEAFF.

V gene TRBV6-5 combines with J gene TRBJ1-2; D is uncertain. Germline CDR1 is MNHEY and CDR2 is SVGAGI. V was shortened by 5 bases and J by 10 bases, with 23 bases between the two germline ends. This CDR3 has 15 residues. The CDR3 DNA sequence: TGTGCCAGCAGTCTCGGGCAGGCCGGGGTTGTCGACTACACCTTC. Protein sequence: CASSLGQAGVVDYTF.

The CDR3 coding sequence is TGTGCCAGCAGCGTAGCTATGAACACTGAAGCTTTCTTT. Amino acids: CASSVAMNTEAFF. The V gene is TRBV9, the J gene TRBJ1-1; D remains ambiguous. The V end was cut by 0 bases, the J end by 0 bases, with 3 bases between. This CDR3 spans 13 amino acids. Germline CDR1 reads SGDLS; CDR2 reads YYNGEE.

DNA for the CDR3: TGCGCCAGCAGCTTAACTAGCGGGGGGCAGAATACGCAGTATTTT. Encoded protein: CASSLTSGGQNTQYF. V usage is TRBV5-1 and J usage is TRBJ2-3; 12 bases match TRBD2. The V gene end was trimmed by 2 bases and the J gene end by 7 bases; junction bases not matched to a gene: 5. CDR1 is SGHRS, CDR2 YFSETQ, per germline. The length of the CDR3 is 15 residues.

This rearrangement joins TRBV29-1 to TRBJ2-3, with TRBD2 matching 11 bases. The germline gives CDR1 SQVTM, CDR2 ANQGSEA. After removal of 3 bases from V and 5 bases from J, the junction contained 7 bases not matched to a gene. CDR3 length equals 15 residues. The CDR3 loop reads CSVESTSGAGDTQYF. The CDR3 DNA is TGCAGCGTTGAGTCGACTAGCGGGGCTGGAGATACGCAGTATTTT.

V is TRBV5-6 and J is TRBJ2-5, with D tentatively TRBD1 (5 bases). The CDR3 totals 15 residues. Germline V gene sequence: CDR1 SGHDT, CDR2 YYEEEE. V shed 4 bases and J shed 5 bases, with 18 bases lying between them. The CDR3 protein is CASSDRSAGWETQYF. DNA of the CDR3: TGTGCCAGCAGCGATCGATCGGCAGGGTGGGAGACCCAGTACTTC.

The chain employs TRBV2 and TRBJ1-5; D might be TRBD1 (6 bases). The CDR3 length is 14 residues. Trimming left V 4 bases short and J 1 base short, with 8 bases between. Germline V gene data show CDR1 as SNHLY and CDR2 as FYNNEI. DNA for the CDR3: TGTGCCAGCAGTGGAGGACAGAGCAATCAGCCCCAGCATTTT. Translating it yields CASSGGQSNQPQHF.